The 5 T cell receptor beta chains reported below all come from one sample, sequenced in a study of CD8+CD57+ T cells in acquired aplastic anemia (dated 2018 in TCRdb). This sample was sequenced with an Illumina HiSeq 2000. Profiling of TCR beta VDJ combinations and CDR3 sequences used genomic DNA as the template. Using fastp at Q25 and MiXCR, TCRdb reprocessed the public reads and kept productive beta chains. Here each entry gathers all rows of one CDR3 protein and keeps the most common genes and DNA. In this sample the table shows around 140,000 distinct CDR3 sequences, less than 45% of which occur a single time. 7.5% to 9.5% of the sample is held by the ten biggest clonotypes. The material sequenced was sorted CD4+, CD8+, or CD8+CD57+ T cells (not recorded which) from PBMCs. The receptors were sampled from a human donor in good health, serving as a control.

Worth noting for this clonotype: At one boundary the junction diverges from the germline segment, which might be a read error. The rearrangement links TRBV27 to TRBJ1-2; 9 nucleotides align to TRBD1. Germline V gene sequence: CDR1 MNHEY, CDR2 SMNVEV (reference sequence). The length of the CDR3 is 15 residues. Here the CDR3 reads CACSLVNRGLYGYTF. The DNA of the CDR3 is TGTGCCTGCAGTTTAGTTAACAGGGGGCTCTATGGCTACACCTTC.

This chain uses TRBV7-9 with TRBJ2-1, with TRBD2 identical over 8 bases. After removal of 3 bases from V and 8 bases from J, the junction contained 3 bases not matched to a gene. The CDR3 is 13 amino acids. CDR1 and CDR2 from the germline V gene are SEHNR and FQNEAQ (reference sequence). The CDR3 region is CASSFRGGHEQFF. CDR3 in DNA: TGTGCCAGCAGCTTCCGCGGGGGGCATGAGCAGTTCTTC.

The rearrangement uses TRBV20-1 and TRBJ1-6; weak D call: TRBD1 (5 bases). Trimming stripped 0 bases from V and 12 bases from J, with 15 bases between. The germline gives CDR1 DFQATT, CDR2 SNEGSKA (reference sequence). The CDR3 covers 14 residues. CDR3 DNA sequence: TGCAGTGCTAGAGACATCCAGCAGGGACTACCCCTCCACTTT. Its translation: CSARDIQQGLPLHF.

This clonotype has at least ten counts. The chain uses TRBV6-1 and TRBJ2-3, with a possible D match to TRBD1 (6 bases). Trimming removed 5 bases from V and 3 bases from J, with 15 bases in between. The CDR3 is made up of 15 amino acids. From germline, CDR1 is MNHNS and CDR2 SASEGT. The CDR3, as DNA: TGTGCCAGCAGTCCCAGGGGTCTCGGAACAGATACGCAGTATTTT. This gives the protein CASSPRGLGTDTQYF.

The rearrangement joins TRBV2 to TRBJ1-4, with D tentatively TRBD1 (5 bases). Germline assignment: CDR1 SNHLY and CDR2 FYNNEI. This CDR3 region has 11 residues. V lost 6 bases to trimming and J lost 8 bases, with 7 bases between them. CDR3 nucleotides: TGTGCCAGCAGCAGGGTCGAAAAACTGTTTTTT. Translation: CASSRVEKLFF. Full variable domain (outside the CDR3, taken from reference TRBV2 and TRBJ1-4): EPEVTQTPSHQVTQMGQEVILRCVPISNHLYFYWYRQILGQKVEFLVSFYNNEISEKSEIFDDQFSVERPDGSNFTLKIRSTKLEDSAMYFCASSRVEKLFFGSGTQLSVL.